These 18 T cell receptor beta chains were sequenced from one sample in a study of T-cell reconstitution after alpha-beta-depleted transplantation in children. A library of TCRbeta sequences, prepared with unique molecular identifiers, was generated. TCRdb recomputed calls from the PCR reads with MiXCR, one row per CDR3 protein. The sample carries some 350,000 distinct CDR3 sequences, under 20% recorded once. The source was PBMCs, mostly from graft donor cells, collected 360 days after TCRalphabeta/CD19-depleted stem cell transplant. The source of these receptors is a male patient between 2 and 15 years old who had a stem cell transplant for acute lymphoblastic leukemia, so the T cells may come from the graft donor.

This clonotype was observed a handful of times. The chain links TRBV4-2 to TRBJ2-7; D possibly uses TRBD1 or TRBD2 (5 bases each). The CDR3 sequence is 16 residues long. The germline CDR1 and CDR2 sequences are LGHNA and YNFKEQ. V gave up 3 bases and J gave up 5 bases, with 20 bases separating them. The CDR3 DNA follows: TGTGCCAGCAGCCAGCCCGGGACCGCTTACCGAGACGAGCAGTACTTC. It specifies CASSQPGTAYRDEQYF.

The chain is built from TRBV18 and TRBJ1-1; TRBD1 might be the D (5 bases). Germline V lookup: CDR1 KGHSH, CDR2 LQKENI. With 1 base removed from V and 5 bases from J, the gap between germline ends came to 23 bases. CDR3 length equals 18 residues. Here the CDR3 reads CASSPRGTGGGTGTEAFF. CDR3 DNA sequence: TGTGCCAGCTCACCACGAGGCACGGGGGGAGGAACCGGGACTGAAGCTTTCTTT.

This clonotype was picked up a small number of times. The chain joins TRBV27 to TRBJ2-4, with 12 bases lining up with TRBD2. V gave up 6 bases and J gave up 5 bases; unmatched junction bases: 8. CDR3 length equals 16 residues. Germline V gives CDR1 MNHEY, CDR2 SMNVEV (reference sequence). CDR3 in DNA: TGTGCCAGCAGATCCGGACTAGCGGGAAGGCAAAACATTCAGTACTTC. Its protein product is CASRSGLAGRQNIQYF.

This clonotype was seen at least ten times. The chain joins TRBV15 to TRBJ2-1, with a weak D call TRBD1 (6 bases). This CDR3 is built from 16 residues. Germline loops: CDR1 LNHNV, CDR2 YYDKDF (reference sequence). V lost 2 bases and J 8 bases, leaving 19 bases between the germline ends. CDR3 amino acids: CATSRFPGQGLDEQFF. In DNA form, the CDR3 reads TGTGCCACCAGCAGATTCCCGGGGCAGGGGTTAGATGAGCAGTTCTTC.

This clonotype was counted ten times or more. This rearrangement joins TRBV29-1 to TRBJ1-3; D not certain. V shed 4 bases and J shed 7 bases, with 8 bases lying between them. This CDR3 contains 11 residues. In germline, CDR1 is SQVTM, CDR2 ANQGSEA. The CDR3 loop is CSVAGGNTIYF. Written as DNA, the CDR3 is TGCAGCGTTGCTGGAGGGAACACCATATATTTT. Using reference TRBV29-1 and TRBJ1-3 for the parts outside the CDR3, the full variable domain is SAVISQKPSRDICQRGTSLTIQCQVDSQVTMMFWYRQQPGQSLTLIATANQGSEATYESGFVIDKFPISRPNLTFSTLTVSNMSPEDSSIYLCSVAGGNTIYFGEGSWLTVV.

J is TRBJ2-1 and V is TRBV20-1; possible D gene TRBD2, 6 bases. The length of the CDR3 is 14 residues. The V gene's germline CDR1 is DFQATT and CDR2 SNEGSKA (reference sequence). V was shortened by 0 bases and J by 11 bases, with 17 bases between the two germline ends. CDR3 region: CSARDPSSGGKQFF. CDR3 in DNA: TGCAGTGCTAGAGATCCTAGCTCGGGCGGGAAGCAGTTCTTC.

The CDR3 region is CASSQKIDSFPPNEQFF. For the CDR3, the DNA is TGTGCCAGCAGCCAAAAGATAGACTCCTTCCCCCCCAATGAGCAGTTCTTC. The gene calls are TRBV3-1 and TRBJ2-1; D is undetermined. The CDR3 length is 17 residues. V lost 2 bases and J lost 6, with 20 bases in between. The germline gives CDR1 LGHDT, CDR2 YNNKEL (reference sequence).

This clonotype was counted many times. The chain carries TRBV28 and TRBJ1-1; 8 bases are shared with TRBD1. Per germline, CDR1 MDHEN and CDR2 SYDVKM. The CDR3 runs 15 residues. J gave up 5 bases and V 6 bases, and 11 bases lay outside the gene matches. The CDR3 loop reads CASRYQDRAGTEAFF. CDR3 nucleotides: TGTGCCAGCAGGTACCAGGACAGGGCTGGGACTGAAGCTTTCTTT.

At least ten counts were recorded for this clonotype. The chain is built from TRBV5-1 and TRBJ1-1; 9 nucleotides match TRBD1. Germline loops: CDR1 SGHRS, CDR2 YFSETQ. Trimming at V came to 9 bases and at J to 5 bases, leaving 8 bases not matched to a gene. The length of the CDR3 is 13 residues. CDR3 bases: TGCGCCACTTCACAGGGGGCGTCGACTGAAGCTTTCTTT. This codes for CATSQGASTEAFF.

This clonotype was seen ten or more times. J is TRBJ2-3 and V is TRBV20-1; no definite D call. V was shortened by 6 bases and J by 0 bases, with 22 bases between the two germline ends. Per the germline V gene, CDR1 is DFQATT and CDR2 is SNEGSKA (reference sequence). This CDR3 has 17 residues. CDR3 residues: CSALRFGRPTSTDTQYF. The CDR3 DNA reads TGCAGTGCCCTCAGATTCGGGCGTCCAACTAGCACAGATACGCAGTATTTT.

This clonotype was seen ten or more times. The chain is built from TRBV12-3 or TRBV12-4 and TRBJ2-7, with D perhaps matching TRBD2 (7 bases). This CDR3 region has 14 residues. V lost 6 bases and J lost 5, with 17 bases in between. The CDR3: CASRVTGRVHEQYF. In nucleotides, the CDR3 is TGTGCCAGCAGGGTTACAGGGAGGGTCCACGAGCAGTACTTC.

This clonotype has just a few counts. The chain links TRBV6-8 to TRBJ2-2; D remains unclear. V was pared by 7 bases and J by 4 bases, with 16 bases between. Germline assignment: CDR1 MNHGY and CDR2 SAAAGT. The CDR3 consists of 15 residues. The chain's CDR3 is CASNDFRFGTGELFF. DNA of the CDR3: TGTGCCAGCAACGACTTTAGGTTCGGCACCGGGGAGCTGTTTTTT.

There are a few counts of this clonotype. The chain couples TRBV30 to TRBJ2-1, with 7 bases matching TRBD2. The CDR3 sequence is 13 residues long. Germline values: CDR1 GTSNPN, CDR2 SVGIG (reference sequence). The junction had 8 bases not matched to a gene; V was cut back by 4 bases and J by 8 bases. CDR3 bases: TGTGCCTGGATGGACGGGGGGAATGATGAGCAGTTCTTC. The encoded protein is CAWMDGGNDEQFF. Full variable domain (remainder filled in from reference TRBV30 and TRBJ2-1): SQTIHQWPATLVQPVGSPLSLECTVEGTSNPNLYWYRQAAGRGLQLLFYSVGIGQISSEVPQNLSASRPQDRQFILSSKKLLLSDSGFYLCAWMDGGNDEQFFGPGTRLTVL.

This clonotype turned up a few times. V is TRBV12-3 or TRBV12-4 and J is TRBJ1-1; TRBD1 might be the D (6 bases). V was trimmed by 2 bases and J by 11 bases, leaving 18 bases between them. The CDR3 is made up of 14 amino acids. The CDR3 reads CASSLLEAGVDAFF. The DNA of the CDR3 is TGTGCCAGCAGTTTACTGGAAGCAGGGGTGGACGCTTTCTTT.

This clonotype turned up a few times. This chain joins TRBV7-2 and TRBJ2-7; tentatively, D is TRBD1 (5 bases). Between the trimmed V and J ends, which lost 0 bases and 0 bases, there was a span of 9 bases. The CDR3 sequence is 15 residues long. Per germline, CDR1 SGHTA and CDR2 FQGNSA. The DNA of the CDR3 is TGTGCCAGCAGCTTAGCACAGGTTACCTCCTACGAGCAGTACTTC. Protein: CASSLAQVTSYEQYF.

This clonotype was seen many times. The chain couples TRBV5-6 to TRBJ2-5; 9 bases align to TRBD1. The CDR3 is 14 amino acids. V trimming: 4 bases; J trimming: 7 bases; junction bases outside the gene matches: 8. Germline V gene lookup returns CDR1 SGHDT and CDR2 YYEEEE. In DNA, the CDR3 is TGTGCCAGCAGCACCTGGACAGGGGAGGGGACCCAGTACTTC. Encoded protein: CASSTWTGEGTQYF. Full variable domain (missing parts from reference TRBV5-6 and TRBJ2-5): DAGVTQSPTHLIKTRGQQVTLRCSPKSGHDTVSWYQQALGQGPQFIFQYYEEEERQRGNFPDRFSGHQFPNYSSELNVNALLLGDSALYLCASSTWTGEGTQYFGPGTRLLVL.

This rearrangement joins TRBV4-3 to TRBJ2-7; D is unresolved. Trimming cost V 0 bases and J 7 bases, with 16 bases left between them. The CDR3 loop spans 15 amino acids. Germline CDR1 and CDR2: LGHNA and YSLEER. The DNA of the CDR3 is TGCGCCAGCAGCCAAGATCTCGCTTTAGTGGGTGAGCAGTACTTC. Translated, it gives CASSQDLALVGEQYF.

V gene TRBV12-3 or TRBV12-4 combines with J gene TRBJ2-3; 7 bases are a match to TRBD1. The ends lost 5 bases at V and 1 base at J; junction bases unmatched: 6. The CDR3 covers 15 residues. CDR3 coding DNA: TGTGCCAGCAGTCAGGGGACAGTCCGCACAGATACGCAGTATTTT. It codes for CASSQGTVRTDTQYF.